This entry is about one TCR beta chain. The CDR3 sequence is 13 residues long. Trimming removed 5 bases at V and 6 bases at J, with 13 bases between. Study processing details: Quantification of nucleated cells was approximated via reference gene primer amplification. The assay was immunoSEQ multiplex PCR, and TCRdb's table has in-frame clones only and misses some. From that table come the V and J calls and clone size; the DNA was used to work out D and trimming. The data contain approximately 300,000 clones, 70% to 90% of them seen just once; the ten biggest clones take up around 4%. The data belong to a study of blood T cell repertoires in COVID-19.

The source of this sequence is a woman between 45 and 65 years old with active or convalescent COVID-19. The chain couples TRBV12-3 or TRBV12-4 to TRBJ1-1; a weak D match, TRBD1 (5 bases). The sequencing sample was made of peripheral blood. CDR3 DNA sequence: TGTGCCAGCAGTCCCTCCCCAGGGTCTGAAGCTTTCTTT. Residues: CASSPSPGSEAFF.